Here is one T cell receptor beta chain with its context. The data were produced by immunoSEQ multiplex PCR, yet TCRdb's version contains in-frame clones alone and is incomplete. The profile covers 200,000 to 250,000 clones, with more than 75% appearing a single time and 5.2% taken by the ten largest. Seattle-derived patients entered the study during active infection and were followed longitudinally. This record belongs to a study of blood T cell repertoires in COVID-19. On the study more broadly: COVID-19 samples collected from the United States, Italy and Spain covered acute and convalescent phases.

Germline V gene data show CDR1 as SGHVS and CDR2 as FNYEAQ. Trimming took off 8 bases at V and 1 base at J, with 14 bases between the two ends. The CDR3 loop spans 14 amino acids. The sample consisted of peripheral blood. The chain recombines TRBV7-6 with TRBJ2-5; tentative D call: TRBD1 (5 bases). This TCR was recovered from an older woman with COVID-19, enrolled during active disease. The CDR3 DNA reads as TGTGCCAGCGGGGCGACGACAGCCCAAGAGACCCAGTACTTC. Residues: CASGATTAQETQYF.